Below, 25 T cell receptor beta chains from the same sample are listed, as sequenced in a study of blood T cell repertoires in COVID-19. TCRdb's copy holds only in-frame clones and misses some; the assay was immunoSEQ multiplex PCR. In the table there are 150,000 to 170,000 clones, roughly 80% of which are singletons. The sample comprised PBMCs or T cells enriched from blood (not recorded which). These receptors originate from a man aged 50 to 59 who had recovered from COVID-19.

The chain joins TRBV7-2 to TRBJ1-2, with 7 bases lining up with TRBD1. The CDR3 is 13 amino acids. Germline loops: CDR1 SGHTA, CDR2 FQGNSA. The V segment lost 1 base and the J segment 8 bases; nucleotides outside the gene matches: 4. CDR3 bases: TGTGCCAGCAGCTTAGAGGGGGCGTGGGGCTACACCTTC. The encoded protein is CASSLEGAWGYTF.

The chain has TRBV9 and TRBJ2-7; tentatively, D is TRBD1 (6 bases). The ends were cut back, 0 bases at V and 3 bases at J, with 13 bases in the middle. The CDR3 runs to 15 residues. CDR1 SGDLS and CDR2 YYNGEE come from the germline V gene. The CDR3 DNA follows: TGTGCCAGCAGCGTAGGTCCCCAGGGGAACTACGAGCAGTACTTC. It translates to CASSVGPQGNYEQYF.

This rearrangement joins TRBV2 to TRBJ1-1; tentative D call: TRBD1 (5 bases). Trimming left V 8 bases short and J 0 bases short, with 10 bases between. The length of the CDR3 is 13 residues. In germline, CDR1 is SNHLY, CDR2 FYNNEI. CDR3 amino acids: CASQRGLNTEAFF. The CDR3 DNA sequence: TGTGCCAGCCAAAGGGGCCTGAACACTGAAGCTTTCTTT.

In its sample, this clone was seen once. The chain employs TRBV16 and TRBJ1-2; D gene uncertain. The length of the CDR3 is 15 residues. V was shortened by 0 bases and J by 2 bases, with 10 bases between the two germline ends. CDR1 is KGHSY and CDR2 is FQNENV in the germline V gene. The CDR3 DNA reads TGTGCCAGCAGCCAATCGGGCAGCGGAAACTATGGCTACACCTTC. Encoded protein: CASSQSGSGNYGYTF. The entire variable domain, with the rest obtained from reference TRBV16 and TRBJ1-2, is as follows: GEEVAQTPKHLVRGEGQKAKLYCAPIKGHSYVFWYQQVLKNEFKFLISFQNENVFDETGMPKERFSAKCLPNSPCSLEIQATKLEDSAVYFCASSQSGSGNYGYTFGSGTRLTVV.

V gene TRBV5-1 combines with J gene TRBJ1-2; D remains unclear. V was pared by 4 bases and J by 13 bases, with 23 bases between. The CDR3 runs 14 residues. Per the germline V gene, CDR1 is SGHRS and CDR2 is YFSETQ. CDR3 amino acids: CASSLPGNPAVSTF. The CDR3 DNA reads as TGCGCCAGCAGCCTCCCGGGGAATCCTGCGGTCAGCACCTTC.

The chain employs TRBV9 and TRBJ1-1; D possibly corresponds to TRBD1 (6 bases). Germline V lookup: CDR1 SGDLS, CDR2 YYNGEE. The CDR3 is made up of 17 amino acids. V lost 0 bases and J lost 1, with 16 bases in between. CDR3 coding DNA: TGTGCCAGCAGCGTAGATCTGGACAGACCCCAGAACACTGAAGCTTTCTTT. Translated: CASSVDLDRPQNTEAFF.

This clone was counted many times. The chain links TRBV4-1 to TRBJ1-6; maybe TRBD1 (6 bases). Germline-derived CDR1 and CDR2 are MGHRA and YSYEKL. Between the trimmed V and J ends, which lost 2 bases and 9 bases, there was a span of 14 bases. The CDR3 is made up of 15 amino acids. This CDR3 is CASSQTRDIPSPLHF. The CDR3 coding sequence is TGCGCCAGCAGCCAAACTCGGGACATACCTTCACCCCTCCACTTT.

The J gene is TRBJ2-7, the V gene TRBV19; 8 bases match TRBD1. CDR3 length: 15 residues. Trimming at V came to 5 bases and at J to 3 bases, leaving 9 bases not matched to a gene. CDR1 LNHDA and CDR2 SQIVND come from the germline V gene (reference sequence). The CDR3 loop is CASSGGQGAFYEQYF. CDR3 bases: TGTGCCAGTAGTGGGGGCCAGGGGGCCTTCTACGAGCAGTACTTC. The full variable domain, in which reference TRBV19 and TRBJ2-7 provide the parts outside the CDR3, is DGGITQSPKYLFRKEGQNVTLSCEQNLNHDAMYWYRQDPGQGLRLIYYSQIVNDFQKGDIAEGYSVSREKKESFPLTVTSAQKNPTAFYLCASSGGQGAFYEQYFGPGTRLTVT.

This clone occurred a few times. The rearrangement uses TRBV7-6 and TRBJ1-4, with D perhaps matching TRBD1 (5 bases). The V gene's germline CDR1 is SGHVS and CDR2 FNYEAQ. The ends were cut back, 5 bases at V and 3 bases at J, with 13 bases in the middle. The CDR3 sequence is 15 residues long. Written as DNA, the CDR3 is TGTGCCAGCAGCAGAACCGGGACTGCTAATGAAAAACTGTTTTTT. Protein: CASSRTGTANEKLFF.

The CDR3 DNA reads TGTGCCAGCAGCTTAAGGACAGAATTCCAAGAGACCCAGTACTTC. It specifies CASSLRTEFQETQYF. This chain uses TRBV7-9 with TRBJ2-5, with D perhaps TRBD1 (6 bases). Germline V gene sequence: CDR1 SEHNR, CDR2 FQNEAQ (reference sequence). The CDR3 runs 15 residues. Trimming took off 2 bases at V and 1 base at J, with 11 bases between the two ends.

The chain carries TRBV5-1 and TRBJ1-2; TRBD1 is a possible D gene (6 bases). CDR1 is SGHRS and CDR2 is YFSETQ in the germline V gene. Trimming removed 0 bases from V and 5 bases from J, with 17 bases in between. CDR3 length: 16 amino acids. In DNA, the CDR3 is TGCGCCAGCAGCTTGGCCGTGGGGACACAAGGATATGGCTACACCTTC. Encoded protein: CASSLAVGTQGYGYTF.

This clone appeared once. The rearrangement links TRBV29-1 to TRBJ1-2; 8 nucleotides agree with TRBD1. The CDR3 runs to 12 residues. The germline V gene has CDR1 SQVTM and CDR2 ANQGSEA. V trimming: 6 bases; J trimming: 8 bases; junction bases outside the gene matches: 8. The CDR3 loop is CSVAWTGKGYTF. CDR3 nucleotides: TGCAGCGTCGCCTGGACAGGGAAAGGCTACACCTTC. The complete variable domain, with remaining parts taken from reference TRBV29-1 and TRBJ1-2, reads SAVISQKPSRDICQRGTSLTIQCQVDSQVTMMFWYRQQPGQSLTLIATANQGSEATYESGFVIDKFPISRPNLTFSTLTVSNMSPEDSSIYLCSVAWTGKGYTFGSGTRLTVV.

This clone was seen repeatedly, ten times or more. This chain links TRBV11-2 with TRBJ1-3; 8 nucleotides align to TRBD1. J gave up 7 bases and V 5 bases, and 4 bases lay outside the gene matches. The CDR3 spans 13 residues. From germline, CDR1 is SGHAT and CDR2 FQNNGV. CDR3 sequence: CASSPTGANTIYF. CDR3 nucleotides: TGTGCCAGCAGCCCGACAGGGGCGAACACCATATATTTT.

This sequence joins TRBV3-1 (or the pseudogene TRBV3-2) and TRBJ2-1; TRBD2 aligns across 12 bases. V lost 8 bases, J lost 3 bases, and 2 bases stayed unmatched. CDR1 is LGHDT and CDR2 is YNNKEL in the germline V gene (reference sequence). This CDR3 spans 14 amino acids. In DNA, the CDR3 is TGTGCCAGCCGGACTAGCGGGGTCTACAATGAGCAGTTCTTC. This codes for CASRTSGVYNEQFF.

This clone was observed a handful of times. This chain links TRBV10-1 with TRBJ2-2, with D possibly being TRBD1 (6 bases). From germline, CDR1 is WNHNN and CDR2 SYGVQD (reference sequence). The CDR3 is 15 residues long. The germline V and J ends were trimmed by 7 bases and 2 bases, with 14 bases remaining between them. Here the CDR3 reads CASINSGANTGELFF. Here the CDR3 DNA reads TGCGCCAGCATTAATTCAGGGGCAAACACCGGGGAGCTGTTTTTT.

The chain has TRBV4-3 and TRBJ1-4; 9 bases are a match to TRBD1. The CDR3 is 15 amino acids. V was clipped by 3 bases and J by 6 bases; unmatched bases: 5. Germline values: CDR1 LGHNA, CDR2 YSLEER. The CDR3, as DNA: TGCGCCAGCAGCCAGGGGGACAGGGACCATGAAAAACTGTTTTTT. Its protein is CASSQGDRDHEKLFF.

V gene TRBV27 combines with J gene TRBJ2-1; D gene unclear. The germline V gene encodes CDR1 MNHEY and CDR2 SMNVEV (reference sequence). The germline V and J ends were trimmed by 4 bases and 3 bases, with 4 bases remaining between them. The CDR3 is 12 amino acids. CDR3 loop: CASSSFYNEQFF. The CDR3, as DNA: TGTGCCAGCAGTTCCTTCTACAATGAGCAGTTCTTC.

The rearrangement links TRBV3-1 (or the pseudogene TRBV3-2) to TRBJ1-5; TRBD1 might be the D (5 bases). Trimming left V 4 bases short and J 3 bases short, with 19 bases between. The germline V gene has CDR1 LGHDT and CDR2 YNNKEL (reference sequence). The CDR3 runs 17 residues. The CDR3 loop reads CASSRADRQRHNQPQHF. CDR3 bases: TGTGCCAGCAGCCGCGCGGACCGACAGAGACACAATCAGCCCCAGCATTTT.

To note about this clone: At one of its ends the junction is not consistent with the germline gene, which may arise from a read error. The V call is TRBV7-7, the J call TRBJ2-2; 13 bases agree with TRBD2. CDR3 length: 18 residues. Germline values: CDR1 SSHAT, CDR2 FNYEAQ (reference sequence). CDR3 sequence: CASSKPGLAGRNTGELFF. In nucleotides, the CDR3 is TGTGCTAGCAGCAAACCGGGACTAGCGGGGAGAAACACCGGGGAGCTGTTTTTT.

The genes are TRBV4-2 and TRBJ2-2; 10 nucleotides match TRBD1. The CDR3 is 18 amino acids. CDR1 LGHNA and CDR2 YNFKEQ come from the germline V gene. The V and J ends lost 4 bases and 6 bases, in that order; junction bases with no gene match: 14. CDR3 in DNA: TGTGCCAGCAGCCGCGACAGGCCTCGGACAGGGGGGGCCGGGGAGCTGTTTTTT. It is translated as CASSRDRPRTGGAGELFF.

Concerning this clone: This may arise from a read error, as a much more abundant clone is one base away. The chain combines TRBV27 with TRBJ2-7; TRBD2 is a possible D gene (6 bases). V lost 5 bases and J lost 4, with 15 bases in between. Germline assignment: CDR1 MNHEY and CDR2 SMNVEV (reference sequence). The CDR3 is 14 amino acids. CDR3 sequence: CASSLGSFGYEQYF. CDR3 sequence (DNA): TGTGCCAGCAGTCTCGGGAGTTTTGGGTACGAGCAGTACTTC.

The chain combines TRBV6-5 with TRBJ2-2; TRBD1 aligns across 7 bases. V shed 0 bases, J shed 6 bases, and the junction held 7 bases outside the gene matches. The CDR3 is 16 amino acids. Germline CDR1 reads MNHEY; CDR2 reads SVGAGI. The CDR3 DNA sequence: TGTGCCAGCAGTTACTCCTCAGGGGGTCGACCCGGGGAGCTGTTTTTT. Translation gives CASSYSSGGRPGELFF.

This chain uses TRBV7-3 with TRBJ2-3, with TRBD2 matching 11 bases. Germline values: CDR1 SGHTA, CDR2 FQGTGA. With 1 base clipped from V and 3 bases from J, the junction kept 3 bases outside the gene matches. The CDR3 has 16 residues. The CDR3 sequence: CASSLNLAGGTDTQYF. CDR3 sequence (DNA): TGTGCCAGCAGCTTAAACCTAGCGGGGGGTACAGATACGCAGTATTTT.

This clone was recorded once. The chain has TRBV4-1 and TRBJ1-1; tentative D call: TRBD1 (6 bases). With 4 bases removed from V and 1 base from J, the gap between germline ends came to 13 bases. The germline gives CDR1 MGHRA, CDR2 YSYEKL. The CDR3 runs to 15 residues. The CDR3 here is CASSLPGTTNTEAFF. The CDR3 coding sequence is TGCGCCAGCAGCCTTCCCGGGACAACGAACACTGAAGCTTTCTTT.

The chain is built from TRBV7-9 and TRBJ1-3; 10 bases fit TRBD1. Per the germline V gene, CDR1 is SEHNR and CDR2 is FQNEAQ (reference sequence). With 4 bases clipped from V and 4 bases from J, the junction kept 10 bases outside the gene matches. CDR3 size: 17 residues. This chain's CDR3 is CASSSQSGTGVGNTIYF. The CDR3 nucleotides are TGTGCCAGCAGCTCCCAGAGTGGGACAGGGGTCGGAAACACCATATATTTT.